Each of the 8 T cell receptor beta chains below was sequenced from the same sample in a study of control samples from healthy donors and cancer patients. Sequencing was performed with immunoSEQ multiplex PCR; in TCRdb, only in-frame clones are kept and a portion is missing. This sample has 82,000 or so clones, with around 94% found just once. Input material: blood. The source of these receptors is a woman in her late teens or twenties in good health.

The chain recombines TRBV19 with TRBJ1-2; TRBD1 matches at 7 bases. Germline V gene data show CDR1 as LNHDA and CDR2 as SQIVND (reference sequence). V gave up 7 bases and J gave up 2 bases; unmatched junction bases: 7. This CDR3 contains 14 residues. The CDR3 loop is CASTKTGFNYGYTF. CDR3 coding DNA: TGTGCCAGTACAAAGACAGGGTTCAACTATGGCTACACCTTC.

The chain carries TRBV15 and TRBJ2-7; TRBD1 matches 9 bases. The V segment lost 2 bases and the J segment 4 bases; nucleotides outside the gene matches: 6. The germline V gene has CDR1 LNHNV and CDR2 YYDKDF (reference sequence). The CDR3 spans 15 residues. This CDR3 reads CATSRSRDRAYEQYF. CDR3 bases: TGTGCCACCAGCAGATCACGGGACAGGGCGTACGAGCAGTACTTC.

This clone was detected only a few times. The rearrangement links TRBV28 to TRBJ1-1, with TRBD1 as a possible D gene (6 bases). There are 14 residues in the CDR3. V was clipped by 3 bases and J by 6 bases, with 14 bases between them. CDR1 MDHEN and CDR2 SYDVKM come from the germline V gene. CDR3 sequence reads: CASSFSRGSAEAFF. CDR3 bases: TGTGCCAGCAGTTTTAGCAGGGGCTCCGCTGAAGCTTTCTTT.

For the CDR3, the DNA is TGTGCCAGCAGCTTCGGGACAAGAGAGACCCAGTACTTC. Translated, it gives CASSFGTRETQYF. The chain joins TRBV11-2 to TRBJ2-5; possible D gene TRBD1, 6 bases. V lost 3 bases, J lost 4 bases, and 9 bases lay in between. The CDR3 has 13 amino acids. CDR1 and CDR2 (germline): SGHAT, FQNNGV.

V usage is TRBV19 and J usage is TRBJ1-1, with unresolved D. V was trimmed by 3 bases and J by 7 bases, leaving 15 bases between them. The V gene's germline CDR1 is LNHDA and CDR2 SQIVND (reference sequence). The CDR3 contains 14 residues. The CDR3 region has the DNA TGTGCCAGTAGTATTTCGGCCATGATTAGTGAAGCTTTCTTT. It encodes CASSISAMISEAFF.

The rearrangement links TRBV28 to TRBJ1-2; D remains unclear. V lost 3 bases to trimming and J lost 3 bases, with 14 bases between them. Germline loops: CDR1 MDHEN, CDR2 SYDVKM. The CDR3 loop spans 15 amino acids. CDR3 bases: TGTGCCAGCAGTTTGTATATCCAGAGGGACTATGGCTACACCTTC. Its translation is CASSLYIQRDYGYTF.

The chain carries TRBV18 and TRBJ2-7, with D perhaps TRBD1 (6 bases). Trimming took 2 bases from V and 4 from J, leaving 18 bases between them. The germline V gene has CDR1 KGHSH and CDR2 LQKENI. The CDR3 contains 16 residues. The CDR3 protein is CASSPGQLRAHYEQYF. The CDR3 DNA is TGTGCCAGCTCACCAGGACAGTTAAGAGCCCATTACGAGCAGTACTTC.

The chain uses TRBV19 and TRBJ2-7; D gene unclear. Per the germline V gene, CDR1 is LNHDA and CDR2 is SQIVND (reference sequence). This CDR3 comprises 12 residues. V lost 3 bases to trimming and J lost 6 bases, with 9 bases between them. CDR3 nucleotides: TGTGCCAGTAGTATTTCCCTGGGCGAGCAGTACTTC. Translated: CASSISLGEQYF.